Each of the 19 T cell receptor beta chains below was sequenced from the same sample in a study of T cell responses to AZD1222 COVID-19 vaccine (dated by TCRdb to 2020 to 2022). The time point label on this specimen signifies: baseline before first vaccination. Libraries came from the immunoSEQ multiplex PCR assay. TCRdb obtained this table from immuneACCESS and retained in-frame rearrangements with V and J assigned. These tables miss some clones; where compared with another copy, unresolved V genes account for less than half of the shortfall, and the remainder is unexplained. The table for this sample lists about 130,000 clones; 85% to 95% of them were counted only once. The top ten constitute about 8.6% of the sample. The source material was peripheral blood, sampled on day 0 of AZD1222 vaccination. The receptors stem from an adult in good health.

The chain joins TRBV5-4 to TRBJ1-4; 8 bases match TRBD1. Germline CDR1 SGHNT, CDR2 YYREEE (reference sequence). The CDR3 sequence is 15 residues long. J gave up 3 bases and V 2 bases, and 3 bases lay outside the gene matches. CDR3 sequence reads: CASSFGQGSNEKLFF. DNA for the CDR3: TGTGCCAGCAGCTTTGGACAGGGATCTAATGAAAAACTGTTTTTT.

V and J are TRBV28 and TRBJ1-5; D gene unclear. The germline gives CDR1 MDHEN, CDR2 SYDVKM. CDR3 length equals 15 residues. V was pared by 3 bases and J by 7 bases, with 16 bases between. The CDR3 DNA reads TGTGCCAGCAGTTTTCAAGAGTCTCTAGTACAGCCCCAGCATTTT. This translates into CASSFQESLVQPQHF.

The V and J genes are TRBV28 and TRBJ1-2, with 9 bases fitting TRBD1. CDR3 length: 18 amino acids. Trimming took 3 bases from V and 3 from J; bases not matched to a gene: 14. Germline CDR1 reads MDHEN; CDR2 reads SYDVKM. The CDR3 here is CASSFINRGLLGDYGYTF. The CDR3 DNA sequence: TGTGCCAGCAGTTTTATCAACAGGGGGCTTCTCGGTGACTATGGCTACACCTTC.

The CDR3 is CASSSRGNSGNTIYF. CDR3 in DNA: TGTGCCAGCAGCTCCCGCGGCAACTCTGGAAACACCATATATTTT. The chain is built from TRBV11-2 and TRBJ1-3; D is uncertain. With 4 bases removed from V and 0 bases from J, the gap between germline ends came to 10 bases. From germline, CDR1 is SGHAT and CDR2 FQNNGV. CDR3 length: 15 amino acids.

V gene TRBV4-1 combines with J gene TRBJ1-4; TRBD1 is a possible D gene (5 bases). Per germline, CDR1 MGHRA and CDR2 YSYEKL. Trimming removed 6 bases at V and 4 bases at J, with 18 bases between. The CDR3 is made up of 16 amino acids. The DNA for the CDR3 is TGCGCCAGCAGGTCGCACGGACAAGCCCTTAATGAAAAACTGTTTTTT. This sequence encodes CASRSHGQALNEKLFF.

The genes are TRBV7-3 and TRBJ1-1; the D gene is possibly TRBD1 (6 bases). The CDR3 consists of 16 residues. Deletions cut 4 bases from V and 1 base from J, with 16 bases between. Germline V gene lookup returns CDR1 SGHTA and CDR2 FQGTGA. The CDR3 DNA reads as TGTGCCAGCAGCTCCACCGGGGGCCTAGCGAACACTGAAGCTTTCTTT. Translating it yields CASSSTGGLANTEAFF.

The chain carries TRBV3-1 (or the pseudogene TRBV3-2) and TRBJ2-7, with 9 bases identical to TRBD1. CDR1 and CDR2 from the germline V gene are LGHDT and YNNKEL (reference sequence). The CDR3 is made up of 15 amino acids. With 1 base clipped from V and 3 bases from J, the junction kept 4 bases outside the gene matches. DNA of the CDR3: TGTGCCAGCAGCCAAGGGACAGGGGAGGTCTACGAGCAGTACTTC. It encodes CASSQGTGEVYEQYF.

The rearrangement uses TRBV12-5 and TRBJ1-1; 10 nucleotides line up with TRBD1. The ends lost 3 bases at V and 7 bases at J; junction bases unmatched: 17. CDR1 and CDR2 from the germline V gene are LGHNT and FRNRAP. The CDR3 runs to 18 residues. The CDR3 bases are TGTGCTAGTGGTTTCGTATTGGACCGTGACAGGGGGCATGATGAAGCTTTCTTT. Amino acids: CASGFVLDRDRGHDEAFF.

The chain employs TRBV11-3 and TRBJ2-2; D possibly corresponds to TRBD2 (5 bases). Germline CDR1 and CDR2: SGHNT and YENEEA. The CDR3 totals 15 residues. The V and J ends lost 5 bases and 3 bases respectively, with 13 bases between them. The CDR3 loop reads CASSNWRADTGELFF. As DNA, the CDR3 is TGTGCCAGCAGCAATTGGCGGGCCGACACCGGGGAGCTGTTTTTT. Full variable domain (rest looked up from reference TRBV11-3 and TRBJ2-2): EAGVVQSPRYKIIEKKQPVAFWCNPISGHNTLYWYLQNLGQGPELLIRYENEEAVDDSQLPKDRFSAERLKGVDSTLKIQPAELGDSAVYLCASSNWRADTGELFFGEGSRLTVL.

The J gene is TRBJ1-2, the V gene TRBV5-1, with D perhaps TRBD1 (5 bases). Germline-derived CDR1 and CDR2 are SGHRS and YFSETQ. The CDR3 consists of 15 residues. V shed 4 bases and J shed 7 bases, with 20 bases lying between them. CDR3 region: CASSLGHRGAGGYTF. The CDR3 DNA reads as TGCGCCAGCAGCCTGGGGCATCGGGGAGCGGGTGGCTACACCTTC.

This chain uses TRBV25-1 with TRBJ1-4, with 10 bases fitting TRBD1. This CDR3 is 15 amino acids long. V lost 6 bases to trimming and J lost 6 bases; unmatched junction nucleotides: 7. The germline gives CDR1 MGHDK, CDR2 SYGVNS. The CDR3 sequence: CASRDPGTGDEKLFF. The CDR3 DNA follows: TGTGCCAGCAGGGACCCCGGGACAGGGGATGAAAAACTGTTTTTT.

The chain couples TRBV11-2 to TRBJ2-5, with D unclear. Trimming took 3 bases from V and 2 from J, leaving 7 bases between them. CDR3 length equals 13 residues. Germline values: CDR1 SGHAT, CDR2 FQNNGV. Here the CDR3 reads CASSFTEQETQYF. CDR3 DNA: TGTGCCAGCAGCTTTACAGAGCAAGAGACCCAGTACTTC.

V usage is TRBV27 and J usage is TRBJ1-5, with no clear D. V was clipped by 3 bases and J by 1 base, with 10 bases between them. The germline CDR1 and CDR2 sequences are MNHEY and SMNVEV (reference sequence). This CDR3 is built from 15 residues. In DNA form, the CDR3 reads TGTGCCAGCAGTTTGGCCGGGTGGAGCAATCAGCCCCAGCATTTT. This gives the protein CASSLAGWSNQPQHF.

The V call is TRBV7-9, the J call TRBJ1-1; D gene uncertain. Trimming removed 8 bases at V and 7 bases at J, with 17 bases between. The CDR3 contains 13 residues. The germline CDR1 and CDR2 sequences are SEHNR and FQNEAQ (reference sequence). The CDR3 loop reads CASQRPLYREAFF. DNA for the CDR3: TGTGCCAGCCAACGACCCCTTTATCGTGAAGCTTTCTTT.

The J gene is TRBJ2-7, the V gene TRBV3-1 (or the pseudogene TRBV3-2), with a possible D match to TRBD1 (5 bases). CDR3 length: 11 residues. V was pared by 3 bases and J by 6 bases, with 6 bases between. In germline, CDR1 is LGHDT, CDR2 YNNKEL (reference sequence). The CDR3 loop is CASSQGPEQYF. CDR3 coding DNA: TGTGCCAGCAGCCAGGGGCCCGAGCAGTACTTC.

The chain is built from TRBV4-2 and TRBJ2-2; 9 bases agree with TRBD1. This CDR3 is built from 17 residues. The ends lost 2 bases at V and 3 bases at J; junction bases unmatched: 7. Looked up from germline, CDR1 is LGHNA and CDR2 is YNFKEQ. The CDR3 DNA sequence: TGTGCCAGCAGCCAACCCCGGACAGGGGTTGACACCGGGGAGCTGTTTTTT. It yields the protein CASSQPRTGVDTGELFF.

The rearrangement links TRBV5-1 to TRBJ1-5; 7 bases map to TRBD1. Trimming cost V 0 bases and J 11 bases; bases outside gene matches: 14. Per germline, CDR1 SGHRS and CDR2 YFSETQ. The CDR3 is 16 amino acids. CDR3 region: CASSLGLTGDLGTQHF. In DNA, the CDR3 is TGCGCCAGCAGCTTGGGCCTTACAGGGGACTTAGGGACCCAGCATTTT. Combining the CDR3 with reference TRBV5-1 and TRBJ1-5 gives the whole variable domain KAGVTQTPRYLIKTRGQQVTLSCSPISGHRSVSWYQQTPGQGLQFLFEYFSETQRNKGNFPGRFSGRQFSNSRSEMNVSTLELGDSALYLCASSLGLTGDLGTQHFGDGTRLSIL.

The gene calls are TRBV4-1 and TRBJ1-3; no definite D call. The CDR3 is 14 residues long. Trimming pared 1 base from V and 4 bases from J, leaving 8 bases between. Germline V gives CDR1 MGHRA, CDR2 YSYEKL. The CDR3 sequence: CASSQVGQGNTIYF. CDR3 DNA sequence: TGCGCCAGCAGCCAAGTCGGGCAAGGAAACACCATATATTTT.

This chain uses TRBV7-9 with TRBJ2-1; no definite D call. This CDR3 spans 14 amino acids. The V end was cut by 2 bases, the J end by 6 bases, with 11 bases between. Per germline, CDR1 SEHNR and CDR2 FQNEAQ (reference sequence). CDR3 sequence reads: CASSLKGRSNEQFF. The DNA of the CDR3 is TGTGCCAGCAGCTTAAAGGGTAGGAGCAATGAGCAGTTCTTC.